This TCR beta chain was sequenced for a study of cytomegalovirus exposure and HLA in healthy donors (dated by TCRdb to about 2017). Context from the whole study: A later analysis indicated that the 120 validation repertoires were generated on the platform also employed for the roughly 730 repertoires of the first cohort. To predict cytomegalovirus infection status, the study brought together high-throughput TCR immunosequencing, statistical association of individual TCRs with disease status, and machine learning. The study aimed to test whether cataloging public T cell receptors could reveal signatures of past pathogen exposure. Besides the first cohort of around 670 subjects, a separate validation cohort made up of over 95 different subjects was used. What the research found in general, with its limitations: A later analysis found that TCRs clustered in the first cohort also tended to co-occur in the 95 to 150 validation repertoires, with 94% of cluster scores above 0. According to the authors, the approach could potentially be generalized to other disease states and immunological phenotypes. A later analysis lacked HLA typing for the validation cohort, so it scored co-occurrence in that cohort across all 110 or so repertoires. While some public TCRs were present in many individuals, most TCR sequences turned up only very rarely across donors. In vitro tests confirmed that a few of the cytomegalovirus-associated TCR beta chains recognize cytomegalovirus antigens. In the study, about 150 TCR beta chains were listed as associated with cytomegalovirus. In both the original and validation cohorts, the classifier was reported to diagnose cytomegalovirus status with high specificity and sensitivity.

This clone has a single count. What antigen it recognizes has not been identified. There are no base qualities to consult, and no much larger clone falls within one base. Donors formed part of the validation cohort, which comprised over a hundred subjects and was distinct from the first cohort of over 500 subjects. The library was produced with the immunoSEQ multiplex PCR assay. Processing in the source paper ran as follows. To diagnose cytomegalovirus status from the catalog of TCR beta chain sequences, a statistical classification framework was built. TCRdb retrieved this table from immuneACCESS and kept in-frame rearrangements only. Not all clones are present; in checked studies, unresolved V genes account for under half, and no reason is known for the remainder. Clonal size and the V and J genes are those of that table, whereas D and trimming came from the DNA. Here the sample has 150,000 to 200,000 clones; more than 75% occur a single time. 1.4% of the sample is held by the ten biggest clonotypes.

The material sequenced was PBMCs. This clonotype was sampled from a woman aged 25-40 years in good health and CMV-seronegative.

DNA sequence: TGCGCCAGCAGCTTTCATCAGGGGCCAAACACTGAAGCTTTCTTT. This is translated as CASSFHQGPNTEAFF. The receptor chain draws on TRBV5-1 and TRBJ1-1; the D gene is possibly TRBD1, with 6 bases matching. Sequences SGHRS (CDR1) and YFSETQ (CDR2) are obtained from the germline V gene. A distance of 13 bases separates the germline ends of V and J, which lose 2 bases and 2 bases respectively. Counted from cysteine to phenylalanine, this CDR3 has 15 amino acids. Only the CDR3 region is kept as DNA, spanning 45 bases read in frame from base 1.